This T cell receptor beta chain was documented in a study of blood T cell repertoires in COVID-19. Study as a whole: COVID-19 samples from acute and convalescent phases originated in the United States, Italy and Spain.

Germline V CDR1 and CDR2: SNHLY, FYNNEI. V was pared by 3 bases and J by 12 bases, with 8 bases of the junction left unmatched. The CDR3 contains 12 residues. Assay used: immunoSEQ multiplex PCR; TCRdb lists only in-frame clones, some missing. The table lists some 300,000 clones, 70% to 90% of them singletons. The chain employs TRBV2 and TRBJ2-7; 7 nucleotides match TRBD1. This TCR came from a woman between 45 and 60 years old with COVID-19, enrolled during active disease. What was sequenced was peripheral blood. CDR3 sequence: CASSELKGAGYF. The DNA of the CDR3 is TGTGCCAGCAGTGAGTTGAAGGGGGCAGGGTACTTC.